Below are 16 T cell receptor beta chains sequenced from a single sample in a study of blood T cell repertoires in COVID-19. Profiling relied on immunoSEQ multiplex PCR, and the TCRdb table lists in-frame clones only, not all of them. This sample carries about 73,000 clones, 65% to 85% of them seen once, and the ten largest clones take 25% to 30%. Material: peripheral blood. The receptor source for this set is a human donor in a cohort sampled during active COVID-19.

The chain recombines TRBV10-3 with TRBJ1-1; D unclear. This CDR3 is 13 amino acids long. Trimming stripped 6 bases from V and 0 bases from J, with 8 bases between. CDR1 ENHRY and CDR2 SYGVKD come from the germline V gene. The CDR3 bases are TGTGCCATCAGGATACAGATGAACACTGAAGCTTTCTTT. Translation: CAIRIQMNTEAFF.

This chain links TRBV4-3 with TRBJ1-2, with TRBD1 as a possible D gene (5 bases). CDR1 and CDR2 from the germline V gene are LGHNA and YSLEER. The germline V and J ends were trimmed by 6 bases and 8 bases, with 13 bases remaining between them. The CDR3 totals 12 residues. The CDR3 bases are TGCGCCAGCAGTCAGGGCTCTCAGGGCTACACCTTC. Translated: CASSQGSQGYTF.

The chain has TRBV19 and TRBJ1-6; D is undetermined. Trimming shortened V by 5 bases and J by 10 bases, and 12 bases separated the two germline ends. CDR1 and CDR2 from the germline V gene are LNHDA and SQIVND (reference sequence). CDR3 length equals 13 residues. The CDR3 nucleotides are TGTGCCAGTAGTCCCCAAGGGAGATCACCCCTCCACTTT. This sequence encodes CASSPQGRSPLHF.

The V gene is TRBV5-1, the J gene TRBJ2-1, with 9 bases that match TRBD1. J lost 5 bases, V lost 1 base, and 1 base had no gene match. The V gene's germline CDR1 is SGHRS and CDR2 YFSETQ. There are 14 residues in the CDR3. The DNA of the CDR3 is TGCGCCAGCAGCTTGTGGACAGGGGACAATGAGCAGTTCTTC. Encoded protein: CASSLWTGDNEQFF.

The CDR3 bases are TGTGCCAGCAGCTTACCTAAACAAGGGGGCCGGGAGACCCAGTACTTC. This translates into CASSLPKQGGRETQYF. V gene TRBV11-3 combines with J gene TRBJ2-5; 7 bases map to TRBD1. The CDR3 consists of 16 residues. V dropped 2 bases and J dropped 5; count of bases not matched to a gene: 11. Germline V CDR1 and CDR2: SGHNT, YENEEA.

This clone was recorded only once. The chain couples TRBV2 to TRBJ2-7, with 8 bases fitting TRBD1. This CDR3 region has 13 residues. With 7 bases clipped from V and 6 bases from J, the junction kept 8 bases outside the gene matches. Germline CDR1 reads SNHLY; CDR2 reads FYNNEI. The CDR3 sequence: CASMEDRASEQYF. Here the CDR3 DNA reads TGTGCCAGCATGGAGGACAGGGCGTCCGAGCAGTACTTC.

The J gene is TRBJ2-6, the V gene TRBV3-1 (or the pseudogene TRBV3-2); perhaps TRBD1 as D (5 bases). Trimming removed 0 bases at V and 1 base at J, with 16 bases between. CDR3 length: 19 amino acids. Looked up from germline, CDR1 is LGHDT and CDR2 is YNNKEL (reference sequence). The CDR3, as DNA: TGTGCCAGCAGCCAAGATGATAGGGGTTGGTTGTCTGGGGCCAACGTCCTGACTTTC. Amino acids: CASSQDDRGWLSGANVLTF.

The J gene is TRBJ1-4, the V gene TRBV21-1; the tabulated D call, TRBD1, remains unverified against the DNA. TRBV21-1 is marked as a pseudogene. This CDR3 contains 16 residues. The CDR3 spells CASSARRDRASEKLFF. CDR3 sequence (DNA): TGTGCCAGCAGCGCCCGCCGGGACAGGGCAAGTGAAAAACTGTTTTTT.

In this sample, this clone turned up once. The chain has TRBV9 and TRBJ1-4; 9 bases fit TRBD1. The V gene's germline CDR1 is SGDLS and CDR2 YYNGEE. V trimming: 4 bases; J trimming: 8 bases; junction bases outside the gene matches: 9. This CDR3 contains 15 residues. The CDR3 DNA reads as TGTGCCAGCAGCCCTCGACAGGGGGTAGGAGAAAAACTGTTTTTT. Protein: CASSPRQGVGEKLFF. The full variable domain, in which reference TRBV9 and TRBJ1-4 provide the parts outside the CDR3, is DSGVTQTPKHLITATGQRVTLRCSPRSGDLSVYWYQQSLDQGLQFLIQYYNGEERAKGNILERFSAQQFPDLHSELNLSSLELGDSALYFCASSPRQGVGEKLFFGSGTQLSVL.

V gene TRBV19 combines with J gene TRBJ2-1, with D unresolved. The CDR3 consists of 13 residues. Germline V gene data show CDR1 as LNHDA and CDR2 as SQIVND (reference sequence). V lost 3 bases, J lost 7 bases, and 10 bases lay in between. The CDR3 here is CASSIARSNEQFF. Here the CDR3 DNA reads TGTGCCAGTAGTATCGCTAGGAGTAATGAGCAGTTCTTC.

The chain links TRBV7-9 to TRBJ2-5; 7 positions agree with TRBD1. J gave up 2 bases and V 3 bases, and 6 bases lay outside the gene matches. CDR1 is SEHNR, CDR2 FQNEAQ, per germline (reference sequence). The CDR3 has 15 amino acids. CDR3 amino acids: CASSFIPGQQETQYF. CDR3 bases: TGTGCCAGCAGCTTCATTCCGGGACAGCAAGAGACCCAGTACTTC. Drawing the rest from reference TRBV7-9 and TRBJ2-5, the complete variable domain is DTGVSQNPRHKITKRGQNVTFRCDPISEHNRLYWYRQTLGQGPEFLTYFQNEAQLEKSRLLSDRFSAERPKGSFSTLEIQRTEQGDSAMYLCASSFIPGQQETQYFGPGTRLLVL.

In its sample, this clone was seen a few times. The chain has TRBV7-2 and TRBJ2-1, with TRBD2 identical over 13 bases. The CDR3 is 19 residues long. V was pared by 3 bases and J by 3 bases, with 11 bases of the junction left unmatched. CDR1 and CDR2 (germline): SGHTA, FQGNSA. CDR3 loop: CASSFKGPTSGGHYNEQFF. As DNA, the CDR3 is TGTGCCAGCAGCTTCAAAGGACCGACTAGCGGGGGGCACTACAATGAGCAGTTCTTC.

J is TRBJ2-3 and V is TRBV7-2; weak D call: TRBD2 (6 bases). Germline-derived CDR1 and CDR2 are SGHTA and FQGNSA. Trimming took off 5 bases at V and 4 bases at J, with 16 bases between the two ends. This CDR3 comprises 15 residues. CDR3 coding DNA: TGTGCCAGCAGCCTCACTAGCAGGACCCCAGATACGCAGTATTTT. Encoded protein: CASSLTSRTPDTQYF.

J is TRBJ1-5 and V is TRBV6-5, with D maybe TRBD1 (6 bases). V was clipped by 11 bases and J by 3 bases, with 11 bases between them. CDR3 size: 12 residues. CDR1 and CDR2 from the germline V gene are MNHEY and SVGAGI. The CDR3 coding sequence is TGTGCCGTCCGGGACAACAATCAGCCCCAGCATTTT. This sequence encodes CAVRDNNQPQHF.

The J gene is TRBJ1-4, the V gene TRBV5-6; D not certain. V gave up 1 base and J gave up 8 bases, with 12 bases separating them. Germline values: CDR1 SGHDT, CDR2 YYEEEE. The CDR3 extends over 14 amino acids. In DNA, the CDR3 is TGTGCCAGCAGCTTGAGAGGGTCCGGGGAAAAACTGTTTTTT. This gives the protein CASSLRGSGEKLFF.

J is TRBJ2-7 and V is TRBV4-3; 9 bases line up with TRBD1. This CDR3 contains 16 residues. V dropped 3 bases and J dropped 3; count of bases not matched to a gene: 9. Germline CDR1 is LGHNA and CDR2 is YSLEER. Written as DNA, the CDR3 is TGCGCCAGCAGCCAGCGCTACCAGGACAGGGGCTACGAGCAGTACTTC. It is translated as CASSQRYQDRGYEQYF.